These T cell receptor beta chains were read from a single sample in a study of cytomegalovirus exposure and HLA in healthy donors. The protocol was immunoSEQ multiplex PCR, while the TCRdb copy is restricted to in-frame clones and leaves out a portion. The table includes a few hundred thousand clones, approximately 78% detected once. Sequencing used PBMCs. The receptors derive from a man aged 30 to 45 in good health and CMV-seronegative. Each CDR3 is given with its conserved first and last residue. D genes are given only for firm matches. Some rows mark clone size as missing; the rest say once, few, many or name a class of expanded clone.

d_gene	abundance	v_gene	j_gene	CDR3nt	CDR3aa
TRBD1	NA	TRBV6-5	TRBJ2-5	TGTGCCAGCAGTTATTGGGCCACAGGGGAAGAGACCCAGTACTTC	CASSYWATGEETQYF
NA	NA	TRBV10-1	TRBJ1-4	TGCGCCAGCAGTGCGGTGAAAGGGGCTGCAACTAATGAAAAACTGTTTTTT	CASSAVKGAATNEKLFF
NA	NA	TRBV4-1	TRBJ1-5	TGCGCCAGCAGCCAAGACAGGGGATCAAATCAGCCCCAGCATTTT	CASSQDRGSNQPQHF
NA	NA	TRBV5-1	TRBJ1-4	TGCGCCAGCAGCTACGCCCCTTACAAAAATGAAAAACTGTTTTTT	CASSYAPYKNEKLFF
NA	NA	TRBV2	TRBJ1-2	TGTGCCAGCAACGAAGAGGTCCTCCGGGGGGGAGACGGCTACACCTTC	CASNEEVLRGGDGYTF
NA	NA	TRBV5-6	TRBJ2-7	TGTGCCAGCAGCTTGGCACAGGGTCAAGAGCAGTACTTC	CASSLAQGQEQYF
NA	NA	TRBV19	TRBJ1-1	TGTGCCTCTTGGGGCGGAGAAGGGGAAGCTTTCTTT	CASWGGEGEAFF
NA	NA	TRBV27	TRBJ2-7	TGTGCCAGCAGTCCTCTCGACAGGTCCTACGAGCAGTACTTC	CASSPLDRSYEQYF
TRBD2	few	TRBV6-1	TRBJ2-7	TGTGCCAGCAGCGAATTCCTAGCGGGGCTTACTAAGGGCTCCTACGAGCAGTACTTC	CASSEFLAGLTKGSYEQYF
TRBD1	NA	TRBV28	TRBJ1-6	TGTGCCAGCAACAGGGGCTATAATTCACCCCTCCACTTT	CASNRGYNSPLHF
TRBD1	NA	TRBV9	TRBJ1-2	TGTGCCAGCAGTGAGGACAGGGGCCCCCGGGCCACCTTC	CASSEDRGPRATF
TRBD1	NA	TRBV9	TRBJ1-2	TGTGCCAGCAGCCCAGGGGGACAGGGGAACTATGGCTACACCTTC	CASSPGGQGNYGYTF
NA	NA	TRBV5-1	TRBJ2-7	TGCGCCAGCAGCTTGGAAGGCGGGGGCCTGTACGAGCAGTACTTC	CASSLEGGGLYEQYF
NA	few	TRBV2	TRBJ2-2	TGTGCCAGCATACTATCAGCGAACACCGGGGAGCTGTTTTTT	CASILSANTGELFF
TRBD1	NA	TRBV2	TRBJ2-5	TGTGCCAGCAGTTCGGACAGGGCCGAGACCCAGTACTTC	CASSSDRAETQYF
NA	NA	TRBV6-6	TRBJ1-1	TGTGCCAGCGGGTCAGGGCAGAGGACTGAAGCTTTCTTT	CASGSGQRTEAFF
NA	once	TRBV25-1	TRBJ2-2	TGTGCCAGCAGTGAAGGGGCAGGGAACACCGGGGAGCTGTTTTTT	CASSEGAGNTGELFF
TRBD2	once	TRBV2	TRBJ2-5	TGTGCCAGCAGTGAGGTTTGGGGACTAGCGGGGGGGATAGAAGAGACCCAGTACTTC	CASSEVWGLAGGIEETQYF
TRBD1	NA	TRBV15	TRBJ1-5	TGTGCCACCAGCACCCAGGGGGGCAATCAGCCCCAGCATTTT	CATSTQGGNQPQHF
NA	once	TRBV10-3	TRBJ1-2	TGTGCCATCAGTGAAAATCAGAAGAACTATGGCTACACCTTC	CAISENQKNYGYTF
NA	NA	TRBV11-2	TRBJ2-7	TGTGCCAGCAGTTGGGCGGGTGGGCAGCGCGAGCAGTACTTC	CASSWAGGQREQYF
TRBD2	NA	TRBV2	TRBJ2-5	TGTGCCAGCAGTGGAACGGTGACTAGCGAAGAGACCCAGTACTTC	CASSGTVTSEETQYF
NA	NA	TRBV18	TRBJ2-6	TGTGCCAGCTCACCAGTAGTAGGTGGGGCCAGCGTCCTGACTTTC	CASSPVVGGASVLTF
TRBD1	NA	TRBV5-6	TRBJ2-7	TGTGCCAGCAGCTGGGCAGACAGGGTGTACGAGCAGTACTTC	CASSWADRVYEQYF
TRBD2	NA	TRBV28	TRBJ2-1	TGTGCCAGCAGTCCGCGACCCGGGGGGTACAATGAGCAGTTCTTC	CASSPRPGGYNEQFF
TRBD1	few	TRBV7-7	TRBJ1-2	TGTGCTAGCAGCTTATCGGGACAGAGTTATGGCTACACCTTC	CASSLSGQSYGYTF
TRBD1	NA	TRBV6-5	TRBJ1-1	TGTGCCAGCAATCTAGACAGGGCGGTGAACACTGAAGCTTTCTTT	CASNLDRAVNTEAFF
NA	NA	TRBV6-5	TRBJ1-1	TGTGCCAGCAGTTACGCGGGGGGCACTGAAGCTTTCTTT	CASSYAGGTEAFF
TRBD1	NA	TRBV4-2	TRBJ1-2	TGTGCCAGCAGCCAAGCCAGACAGACCGTAGGGACAGGTACTTATGGCTACACCTTC	CASSQARQTVGTGTYGYTF